This is a list of T cell receptor beta chains from one sample in a study of PD-L1 blockade in urothelial cancer. Sequenced by immunoSEQ multiplex PCR; TCRdb stores in-frame clones only, minus some. The table lists tens of thousands of clones, about four fifths of them singletons, with roughly 8.3% in the top ten. This specimen consisted of PBMCs, obtained around atezolizumab (anti-PD-L1) treatment. The receptors stem from a woman aged 70-85 years with urothelial cancer. Both conserved end residues are part of each CDR3. The D gene is left open where the match is weak. A row's size may be missing; if present it is once, few, many or a size class.

J	D	size	V	CDR3	DNA
TRBJ1-2	TRBD1	-	TRBV5-1	CASSPDEGQTAGYTF	TGCGCCAGCAGCCCCGATGAGGGACAGACGGCTGGCTACACCTTC
TRBJ2-7	-	few	TRBV19	CASSIAAGKSYEQYF	TGTGCCAGTAGTATAGCGGCGGGAAAAAGCTACGAGCAGTACTTC
TRBJ2-5	-	once	TRBV11-2	CASSSVWGRGGETQYF	TGTGCCAGCAGCTCTGTTTGGGGCAGGGGCGGAGAGACCCAGTACTTC
TRBJ1-2	-	-	TRBV11-2	CASSLDGSGLLAGLYGYTF	TGTGCCAGCAGCTTAGACGGTAGCGGTCTCCTTGCAGGCCTCTATGGCTACACCTTC
TRBJ2-7	TRBD1	-	TRBV6-1	CASSARTGASYEQYF	TGTGCCAGCAGTGCCAGGACAGGGGCGTCCTACGAGCAGTACTTC
TRBJ1-3	-	-	TRBV9	CASSVAWGVSGNTIYF	TGTGCCAGCAGCGTAGCGTGGGGGGTCTCTGGAAACACCATATATTTT
TRBJ2-6	-	-	TRBV5-4	CASSLAQVSSGANVLTF	TGTGCCAGCAGCTTGGCCCAGGTTAGCTCTGGGGCCAACGTCCTGACTTTC
TRBJ1-2	-	-	TRBV19	CASSRNPGSVSYGYTF	TGTGCCAGTAGTAGGAATCCGGGGTCCGTCTCCTATGGCTACACCTTC
TRBJ2-1	TRBD2	-	TRBV5-1	CASSLAGGGSYNEQFF	TGCGCCAGCAGCTTGGCGGGAGGGGGGTCCTACAATGAGCAGTTCTTC
TRBJ2-2	TRBD1	-	TRBV4-1	CASSFQGANTGELFF	TGCGCCAGCAGCTTTCAGGGGGCGAACACCGGGGAGCTGTTTTTT
TRBJ1-5	-	few	TRBV30	CAWSATGAGSQHF	TGTGCCTGGAGCGCGACCGGAGCGGGGTCCCAGCATTTT
TRBJ1-2	-	-	TRBV28	CASSSGTPGSYGYTF	TGTGCCAGCAGTTCCGGGACACCGGGGAGCTATGGCTACACCTTC
TRBJ1-1	-	-	TRBV11-2	CASSHSLGSLGMNTEAFF	TGTGCCAGCAGCCACAGCTTGGGCTCCCTCGGGATGAACACTGAAGCTTTCTTT
TRBJ1-2	TRBD1	-	TRBV4-1	CASNTGTGGRIYGYTF	TGCGCCAGCAACACCGGGACAGGGGGCCGTATCTATGGCTACACCTTC
TRBJ1-1	TRBD1	once	TRBV6-6	CASSYPQGQGYTEAFF	TGTGCCAGCAGTTACCCCCAGGGACAGGGGTACACTGAAGCTTTCTTT
TRBJ2-5	-	-	TRBV5-1	CASSLADYQETQYF	TGCGCCAGCAGCTTAGCGGATTACCAAGAGACCCAGTACTTC
TRBJ2-7	TRBD2	-	TRBV28	CASTTSGTYEQYF	TGTGCCAGCACGACTAGCGGGACATACGAGCAGTACTTC
TRBJ1-1	-	-	TRBV6-6	CASSTGFRTEAFF	TGTGCCAGCAGTACAGGGTTTAGGACTGAAGCTTTCTTT
TRBJ1-5	-	-	TRBV23-1	CASSQSDSHSNQPQHF	TGCGCCAGCAGTCAATCAGACAGTCATAGCAATCAGCCCCAGCATTTT
TRBJ1-3	-	-	TRBV6-6	CASSWGEGSGNTIYF	TGTGCCAGCAGCTGGGGGGAGGGCTCTGGAAACACCATATATTTT